The T cell receptor beta chain under discussion was sequenced for a study of tumor and adjacent non-tumor tissue in lung cancer. The template was RNA from unsorted bulk tissue. More than 3 cm separated this lung sample from the edge of the tumor. A word on this clonotype: Antigen unknown.

The study, taken as a whole, reports: Compared with tumor, normal lung showed significantly lower TCR diversity.

Germline V gene sequence: CDR1 GTSNPN, CDR2 SVGIG (reference sequence). Losses at the gene ends were 3 bases for V and 6 bases for J; bases not matched to a gene: 11. The CDR3 contains 15 residues. The library came from three nested PCR rounds adapted from ARM-PCR protocols. From the multiplex PCR reads, TCRdb called clonotypes with MiXCR, one entry per CDR3 protein. The data contain 44,000 or so distinct CDR3 sequences, around 62% of them seen just once; the ten biggest clones take up around 20%. This receptor was obtained from a woman in her 40s with non-small cell lung cancer. The chain is built from TRBV30 and TRBJ2-7, with TRBD2 matching 10 bases. Material for sequencing was distant non-tumor lung tissue. CDR3 loop: CAWRRTSGTPPEQYF. The CDR3, as DNA: TGTGCCTGGAGGCGAACTAGCGGGACTCCCCCCGAGCAGTACTTC.